The 27 T cell receptor beta chains listed next were all sequenced from one sample in a study of blood T cell repertoires in COVID-19. Sequenced by immunoSEQ multiplex PCR; TCRdb stores in-frame clones only, minus some. The sample holds fewer than 250,000 clones, around 89% seen once. Sequencing was performed on peripheral blood. The receptors were gathered from a human donor in a cohort sampled during active COVID-19.

The rearrangement links TRBV3-1 (or the pseudogene TRBV3-2) to TRBJ2-7; 8 nucleotides line up with TRBD1. Germline CDR1 LGHDT, CDR2 YNNKEL (reference sequence). The J segment lost 6 bases and the V segment lost 2 bases, leaving 12 bases of the junction unmatched. The CDR3 has 16 amino acids. The CDR3 region has the DNA TGTGCCAGCAGCCAATTCCAGGGGACAGGAAAGGCCGAGCAGTACTTC. It encodes CASSQFQGTGKAEQYF.

The chain is built from TRBV4-1 and TRBJ2-2; 7 bases line up with TRBD2. The CDR3 loop spans 17 amino acids. Unmatched junction bases numbered 9, after V lost 4 bases and J lost 1 base. From germline, CDR1 is MGHRA and CDR2 YSYEKL. CDR3: CASSPLGREWNTGELFF. In DNA, the CDR3 is TGCGCCAGCAGCCCCCTGGGGCGGGAGTGGAACACCGGGGAGCTGTTTTTT.

The J gene is TRBJ1-2, the V gene TRBV19; a possible D gene is TRBD1 (6 bases). V was clipped by 6 bases and J by 8 bases, with 34 bases between them. Germline CDR1 reads LNHDA; CDR2 reads SQIVND (reference sequence). This CDR3 contains 19 residues. CDR3 amino acids: CASSISPGHRDRFKSGYTF. As DNA, the CDR3 is TGTGCCAGTAGCATATCGCCGGGACACCGGGATCGGTTTAAGTCGGGCTACACCTTC.

The CDR3 spells CASSALAGVGDTQYF. The CDR3 DNA follows: TGTGCCAGCAGTGCCTTAGCGGGAGTTGGAGATACGCAGTATTTT. V is TRBV2 and J is TRBJ2-3; 9 bases line up with TRBD2. Losses at the gene ends were 4 bases for V and 5 bases for J; bases not matched to a gene: 7. This CDR3 comprises 15 residues. Per the germline V gene, CDR1 is SNHLY and CDR2 is FYNNEI.

This chain uses TRBV19 with TRBJ1-6; no definite D call. CDR3 length: 12 amino acids. Germline V lookup: CDR1 LNHDA, CDR2 SQIVND (reference sequence). Between the trimmed V and J ends, which lost 5 bases and 9 bases, there was a span of 8 bases. In nucleotides, the CDR3 is TGTGCCAGTAGTGCCAAGAGTTCACCCCTCCACTTT. It is translated as CASSAKSSPLHF.

The V call is TRBV3-1 (or the pseudogene TRBV3-2), the J call TRBJ2-1, with 8 bases lining up with TRBD2. Germline CDR1 reads LGHDT; CDR2 reads YNNKEL (reference sequence). The CDR3 loop spans 15 amino acids. V shed 8 bases, J shed 0 bases, and the junction held 6 bases outside the gene matches. The CDR3: CASQAGASSYNEQFF. The CDR3 bases are TGTGCCAGCCAAGCGGGGGCAAGCTCCTACAATGAGCAGTTCTTC.

The V gene is TRBV19, the J gene TRBJ2-3, with 11 bases that match TRBD2. The CDR3 has 15 residues. Looked up from germline, CDR1 is LNHDA and CDR2 is SQIVND (reference sequence). With 6 bases clipped from V and 4 bases from J, the junction kept 6 bases outside the gene matches. The CDR3 bases are TGTGCCAGTAGCAATAGCGGGGGGGCGGCAGATACGCAGTATTTT. Its protein is CASSNSGGAADTQYF.

The chain employs TRBV5-1 and TRBJ2-5; D might be TRBD1 (5 bases). Trimming stripped 4 bases from V and 4 bases from J, with 5 bases between. The germline CDR1 and CDR2 sequences are SGHRS and YFSETQ. The CDR3 has 11 residues. The CDR3 coding sequence is TGCGCCAGCAGCGGGGCAGAGACCCAGTACTTC. Its translation is CASSGAETQYF.

J is TRBJ2-7 and V is TRBV5-1, with D tentatively TRBD1 (5 bases). The CDR3 has 14 amino acids. Between the trimmed V and J ends, which lost 5 bases and 0 bases, there was a span of 12 bases. The germline V gene has CDR1 SGHRS and CDR2 YFSETQ. The CDR3 nucleotides read TGCGCCAGCAGTCAAGGGGTGTCCTCCTACGAGCAGTACTTC. It translates to CASSQGVSSYEQYF. The variable domain in full, completed from reference TRBV5-1 and TRBJ2-7, reads KAGVTQTPRYLIKTRGQQVTLSCSPISGHRSVSWYQQTPGQGLQFLFEYFSETQRNKGNFPGRFSGRQFSNSRSEMNVSTLELGDSALYLCASSQGVSSYEQYFGPGTRLTVT.

The chain has TRBV2 and TRBJ2-3, with 11 nucleotides matching TRBD2. The V segment lost 7 bases and the J segment 3 bases; nucleotides outside the gene matches: 3. This CDR3 has 14 amino acids. Germline V gives CDR1 SNHLY, CDR2 FYNNEI. The CDR3 spells CASTGTSGTDTQYF. The CDR3 coding sequence is TGTGCCAGCACAGGGACTAGCGGTACAGATACGCAGTATTTT.

The chain is built from TRBV7-2 and TRBJ2-5, with TRBD2 matching over 12 bases. The V gene's germline CDR1 is SGHTA and CDR2 FQGNSA. V lost 4 bases to trimming and J lost 4 bases; unmatched junction nucleotides: 1. The length of the CDR3 is 14 residues. The CDR3 loop is CASSSGLAGETQYF. CDR3 coding DNA: TGTGCCAGCAGCTCGGGACTAGCGGGAGAGACCCAGTACTTC.

This chain connects TRBV6-2 or TRBV6-3 to TRBJ1-5; TRBD1 matches at 7 bases. V lost 5 bases and J lost 6; bases outside the gene matches: 7. The CDR3 spans 14 residues. Germline V lookup: CDR1 MNHEY, CDR2 SVGEGT. The CDR3 bases are TGTGCCAGCAGTACGAGACAGGGAAGTCAGCCCCAGCATTTT. This gives the protein CASSTRQGSQPQHF.

V is TRBV28 and J is TRBJ2-2; 9 bases map to TRBD2. V trimming: 5 bases; J trimming: 3 bases; junction bases outside the gene matches: 7. Germline-derived CDR1 and CDR2 are MDHEN and SYDVKM. The CDR3 has 16 residues. The CDR3 DNA reads TGTGCCAGCAGTCCAACGGGACTAGCAGACACCGGGGAGCTGTTTTTT. As protein: CASSPTGLADTGELFF.

The genes are TRBV5-5 and TRBJ1-1; D not resolved. Germline CDR1 SGHKS, CDR2 YYEKEE (reference sequence). CDR3 size: 14 residues. The germline V and J ends were trimmed by 4 bases and 2 bases, with 12 bases remaining between them. CDR3 sequence reads: CASSPLGRNTEAFF. For the CDR3, the DNA is TGTGCCAGCAGCCCTCTGGGGAGAAACACTGAAGCTTTCTTT.

The chain joins TRBV28 to TRBJ2-1; 9 bases agree with TRBD2. CDR1 and CDR2 (germline): MDHEN, SYDVKM. This CDR3 has 15 residues. J was trimmed by 5 bases and V by 5 bases; bases with no gene match: 7. CDR3 DNA: TGTGCCAGCAGTCTTAGCGGGAGTGCCCACAATGAGCAGTTCTTC. It is translated as CASSLSGSAHNEQFF.

This chain links TRBV5-1 with TRBJ2-4, with a weak D call TRBD1 (6 bases). The germline gives CDR1 SGHRS, CDR2 YFSETQ. V was trimmed by 3 bases and J by 7 bases, leaving 11 bases between them. This CDR3 spans 13 amino acids. CDR3 sequence reads: CASSSGVGNIQYF. The CDR3 DNA sequence: TGCGCCAGCAGCTCAGGGGTGGGCAACATTCAGTACTTC.

The gene calls are TRBV3-1 (or the pseudogene TRBV3-2) and TRBJ2-7; 8 bases line up with TRBD1. With V trimmed by 2 bases and J by 6 bases, 3 bases remained unmatched. Germline V gene data show CDR1 as LGHDT and CDR2 as YNNKEL (reference sequence). CDR3 length equals 13 residues. CDR3 bases: TGTGCCAGCAGCCAACGGACAGGGCTCGAGCAGTACTTC. It is translated as CASSQRTGLEQYF.

In DNA, the CDR3 is TGTGCCAGCAGTTACCCACCCGGACAGGGGACTTTCATGAACACTGAAGCTTTCTTT. It encodes CASSYPPGQGTFMNTEAFF. The rearrangement uses TRBV6-2 or TRBV6-3 and TRBJ1-1; TRBD1 matches 9 bases. CDR1 and CDR2 (germline): MNHEY, SVGEGT. The CDR3 runs 19 residues. V lost 2 bases, J lost 0 bases, and 13 bases stayed unmatched.

V is TRBV10-3 and J is TRBJ2-7; TRBD2 is a possible D gene (5 bases). V lost 5 bases to trimming and J lost 7 bases, with 12 bases between them. This CDR3 has 12 residues. From germline, CDR1 is ENHRY and CDR2 SYGVKD. The DNA for the CDR3 is TGTGCCATCAGTAGCGGTCAGCGGGAGCAGTACTTC. Amino acid sequence: CAISSGQREQYF.

The genes are TRBV7-2 and TRBJ1-2, with D possibly matching TRBD1 (5 bases). V was cut by 3 bases and J by 14 bases, with 25 bases left in between. The CDR3 runs 15 residues. CDR1 and CDR2 (germline): SGHTA, FQGNSA. CDR3 in DNA: TGTGCCAGCAGCTTCGGGGGGGGAGGGCAGGACTGGAAGACCTTC. Residues: CASSFGGGGQDWKTF.

The chain joins TRBV3-1 (or the pseudogene TRBV3-2) to TRBJ1-3, with 8 bases fitting TRBD1. This CDR3 region has 16 residues. The V gene's germline CDR1 is LGHDT and CDR2 YNNKEL (reference sequence). V shed 6 bases, J shed 0 bases, and the junction held 7 bases outside the gene matches. CDR3 region: CASSYRTGLSGNTIYF. DNA of the CDR3: TGTGCCAGCAGTTACCGGACAGGGCTCTCTGGAAACACCATATATTTT.

On this clone itself: The same CDR3 arises from other DNA sequences in this sample as well. This chain links TRBV29-1 with TRBJ1-4, with TRBD1 as a possible D gene (5 bases). The CDR3 length is 13 residues. Germline CDR1 SQVTM, CDR2 ANQGSEA. V was cut by 3 bases and J by 3 bases, with 8 bases left in between. The CDR3 DNA is TGCAGCGTTGATGGGGGGTCTAATGAAAAACTGTTTTTT. It translates to CSVDGGSNEKLFF.

V gene TRBV19 combines with J gene TRBJ1-6; 9 bases align to TRBD1. V dropped 4 bases and J dropped 10; count of bases not matched to a gene: 5. The CDR3 sequence is 14 residues long. Germline CDR1 reads LNHDA; CDR2 reads SQIVND (reference sequence). CDR3 DNA sequence: TGTGCCAGTAGTACGGGACAGGGACGGTCACCCCTCCACTTT. It translates to CASSTGQGRSPLHF.

The rearrangement links TRBV6-4 to TRBJ2-1; 10 positions match TRBD2. The V gene's germline CDR1 is MRHNA and CDR2 SNTAGT. Germline trimming cut 4 bases from V and 9 bases from J; bases unmatched to any gene: 9. This CDR3 is 15 amino acids long. The CDR3 coding sequence is TGTGCCAGCAGTGGGCAGGGGACTAGCGCAACTGAGCAGTTCTTC. It codes for CASSGQGTSATEQFF.

V usage is TRBV20-1 and J usage is TRBJ2-1; tentatively, D is TRBD2 (5 bases). CDR1 DFQATT and CDR2 SNEGSKA come from the germline V gene (reference sequence). This CDR3 region has 16 residues. V lost 3 bases, J lost 4 bases, and 19 bases lay in between. CDR3 sequence: CSASVRKSGNYNEQFF. In DNA form, the CDR3 reads TGCAGTGCTAGTGTGAGGAAGTCGGGGAATTACAATGAGCAGTTCTTC.

This chain connects TRBV27 to TRBJ2-7, with a weak D call TRBD1 (5 bases). Trimming removed 6 bases at V and 6 bases at J, with 21 bases between. From germline, CDR1 is MNHEY and CDR2 SMNVEV (reference sequence). This CDR3 is built from 15 residues. This CDR3 is CASRGPGATWGEQYF. The CDR3 DNA sequence: TGTGCCAGCAGGGGGCCTGGCGCGACCTGGGGCGAGCAGTACTTC.

The rearrangement links TRBV6-5 to TRBJ2-7; TRBD2 matches 7 bases. There are 14 residues in the CDR3. V was clipped by 3 bases and J by 0 bases; unmatched bases: 2. The germline gives CDR1 MNHEY, CDR2 SVGAGI. CDR3 sequence reads: CASSYKRDSYEQYF. As DNA, the CDR3 is TGTGCCAGCAGTTATAAGCGGGACTCCTACGAGCAGTACTTC.